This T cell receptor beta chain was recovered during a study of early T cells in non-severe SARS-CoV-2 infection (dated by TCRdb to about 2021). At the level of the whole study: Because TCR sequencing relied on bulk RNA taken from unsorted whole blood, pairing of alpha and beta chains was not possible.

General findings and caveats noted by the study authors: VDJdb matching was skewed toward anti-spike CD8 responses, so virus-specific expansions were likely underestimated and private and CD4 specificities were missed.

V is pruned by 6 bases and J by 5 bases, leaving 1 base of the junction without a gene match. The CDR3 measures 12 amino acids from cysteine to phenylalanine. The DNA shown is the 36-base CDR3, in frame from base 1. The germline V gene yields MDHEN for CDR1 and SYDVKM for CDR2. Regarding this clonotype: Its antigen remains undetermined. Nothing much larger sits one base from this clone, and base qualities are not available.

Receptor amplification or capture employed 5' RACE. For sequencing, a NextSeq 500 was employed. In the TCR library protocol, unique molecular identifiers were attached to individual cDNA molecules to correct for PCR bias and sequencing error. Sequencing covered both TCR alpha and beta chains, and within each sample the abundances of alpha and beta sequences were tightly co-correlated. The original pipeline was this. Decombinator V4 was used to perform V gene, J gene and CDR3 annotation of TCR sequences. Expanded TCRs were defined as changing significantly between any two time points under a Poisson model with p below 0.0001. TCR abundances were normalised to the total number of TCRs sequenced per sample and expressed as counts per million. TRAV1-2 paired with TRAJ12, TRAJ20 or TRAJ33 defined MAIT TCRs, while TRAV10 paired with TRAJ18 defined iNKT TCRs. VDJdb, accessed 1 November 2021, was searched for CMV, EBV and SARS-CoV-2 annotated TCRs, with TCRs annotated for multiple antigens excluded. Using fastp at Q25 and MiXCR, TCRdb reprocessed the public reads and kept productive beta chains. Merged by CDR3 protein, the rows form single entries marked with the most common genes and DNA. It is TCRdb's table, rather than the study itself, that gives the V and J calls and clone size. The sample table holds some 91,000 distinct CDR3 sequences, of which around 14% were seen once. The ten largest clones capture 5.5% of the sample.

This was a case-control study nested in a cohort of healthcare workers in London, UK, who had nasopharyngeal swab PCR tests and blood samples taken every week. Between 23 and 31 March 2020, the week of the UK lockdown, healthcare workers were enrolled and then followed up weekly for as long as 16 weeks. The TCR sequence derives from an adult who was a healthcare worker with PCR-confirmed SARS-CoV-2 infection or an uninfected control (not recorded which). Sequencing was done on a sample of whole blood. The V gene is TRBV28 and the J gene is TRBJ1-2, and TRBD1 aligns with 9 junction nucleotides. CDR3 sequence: CASRTGGYGYTF. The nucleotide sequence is TGTGCCAGCAGGACAGGGGGATATGGCTACACCTTC.